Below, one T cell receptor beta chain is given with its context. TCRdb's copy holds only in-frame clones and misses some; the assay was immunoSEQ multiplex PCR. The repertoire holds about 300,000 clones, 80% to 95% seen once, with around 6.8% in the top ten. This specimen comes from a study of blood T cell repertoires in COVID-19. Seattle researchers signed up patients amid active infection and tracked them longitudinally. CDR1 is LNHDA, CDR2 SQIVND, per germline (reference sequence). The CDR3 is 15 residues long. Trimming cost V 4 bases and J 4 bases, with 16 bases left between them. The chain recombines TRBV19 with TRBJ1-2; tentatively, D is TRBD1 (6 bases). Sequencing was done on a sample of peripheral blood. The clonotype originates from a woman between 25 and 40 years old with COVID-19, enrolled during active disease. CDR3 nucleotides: TGTGCCAGTAGTAACTGGTTACAGGGAGCCTATGGCTACACCTTC. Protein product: CASSNWLQGAYGYTF.